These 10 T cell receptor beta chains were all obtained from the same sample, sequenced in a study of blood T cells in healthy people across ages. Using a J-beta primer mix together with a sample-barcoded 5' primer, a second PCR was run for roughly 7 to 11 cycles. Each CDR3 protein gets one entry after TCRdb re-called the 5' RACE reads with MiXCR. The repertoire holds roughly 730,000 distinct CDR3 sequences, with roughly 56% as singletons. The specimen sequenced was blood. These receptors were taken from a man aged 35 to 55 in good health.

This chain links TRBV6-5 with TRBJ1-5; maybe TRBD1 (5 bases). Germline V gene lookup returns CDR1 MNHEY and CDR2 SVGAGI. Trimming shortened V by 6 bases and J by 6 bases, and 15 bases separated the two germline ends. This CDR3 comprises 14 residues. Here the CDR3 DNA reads TGTGCCAGCAGCTCCCAGGTTGGGACTCAGCCCCAGCATTTT. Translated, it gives CASSSQVGTQPQHF.

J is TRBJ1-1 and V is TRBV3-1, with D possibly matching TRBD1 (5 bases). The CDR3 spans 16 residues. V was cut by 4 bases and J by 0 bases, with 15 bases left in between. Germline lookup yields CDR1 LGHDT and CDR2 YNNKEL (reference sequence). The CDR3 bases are TGTGCCAGCAGCCGGGGCCCACAGGAGATGAACACTGAAGCTTTCTTT. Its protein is CASSRGPQEMNTEAFF. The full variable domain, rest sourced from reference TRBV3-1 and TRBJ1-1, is DTAVSQTPKYLVTQMGNDKSIKCEQNLGHDTMYWYKQDSKKFLKIMFSYNNKELIINETVPNRFSPKSPDKAHLNLHINSLELGDSAVYFCASSRGPQEMNTEAFFGQGTRLTVV.

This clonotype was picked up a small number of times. CDR3 nucleotides: TGTGCCAGCAGGAAAGCGGCAGGGAACAATCAGCCCCAGCATTTT. Translated: CASRKAAGNNQPQHF. V and J are TRBV7-2 and TRBJ1-5, with a possible D match to TRBD1 (5 bases). Germline CDR1 and CDR2: SGHTA and FQGNSA. The CDR3 is 15 amino acids. The V end lost 6 bases, the J end lost 3 bases, and 15 bases lay between the germline ends.

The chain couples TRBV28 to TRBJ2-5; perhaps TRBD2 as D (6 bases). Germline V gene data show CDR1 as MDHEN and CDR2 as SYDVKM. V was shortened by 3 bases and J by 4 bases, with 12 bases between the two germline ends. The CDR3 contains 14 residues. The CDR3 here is CASSFSGIGETQYF. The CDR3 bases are TGTGCCAGCAGTTTTAGCGGAATCGGAGAGACCCAGTACTTC. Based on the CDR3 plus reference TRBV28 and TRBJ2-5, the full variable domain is DVKVTQSSRYLVKRTGEKVFLECVQDMDHENMFWYRQDPGLGLRLIYFSYDVKMKEKGDIPEGYSVSREKKERFSLILESASTNQTSMYLCASSFSGIGETQYFGPGTRLLVL.

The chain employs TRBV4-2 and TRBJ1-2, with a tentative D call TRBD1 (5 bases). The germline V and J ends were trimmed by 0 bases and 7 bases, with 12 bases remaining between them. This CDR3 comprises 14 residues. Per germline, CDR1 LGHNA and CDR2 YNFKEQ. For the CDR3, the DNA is TGTGCCAGCAGCCAAGATTGGGGGGGACCTGGCTACACCTTC. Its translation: CASSQDWGGPGYTF.

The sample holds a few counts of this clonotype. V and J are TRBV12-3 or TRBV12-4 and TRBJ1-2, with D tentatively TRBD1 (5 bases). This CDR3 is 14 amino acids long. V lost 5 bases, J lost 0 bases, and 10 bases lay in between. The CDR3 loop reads CASSDRGANYGYTF. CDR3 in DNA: TGTGCCAGCAGTGACAGAGGTGCTAACTATGGCTACACCTTC.

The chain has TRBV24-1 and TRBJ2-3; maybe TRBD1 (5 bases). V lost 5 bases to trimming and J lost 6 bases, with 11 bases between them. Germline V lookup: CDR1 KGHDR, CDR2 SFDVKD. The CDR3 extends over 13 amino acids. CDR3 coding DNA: TGTGCCACCAGTGGCCAGGGTGGGGATACGCAGTATTTT. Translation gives CATSGQGGDTQYF.

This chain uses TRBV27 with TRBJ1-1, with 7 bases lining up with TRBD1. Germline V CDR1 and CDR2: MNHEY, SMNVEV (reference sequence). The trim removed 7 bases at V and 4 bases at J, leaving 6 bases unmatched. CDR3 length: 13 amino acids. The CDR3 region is CASKQTGSTEAFF. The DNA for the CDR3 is TGTGCCAGCAAACAGACAGGGAGCACTGAAGCTTTCTTT.

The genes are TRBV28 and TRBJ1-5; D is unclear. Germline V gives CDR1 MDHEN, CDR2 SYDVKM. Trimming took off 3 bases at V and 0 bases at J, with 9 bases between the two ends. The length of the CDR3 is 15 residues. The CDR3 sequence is CASSLAADSNQPQHF. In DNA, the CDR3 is TGTGCCAGCAGTTTGGCGGCAGATAGCAATCAGCCCCAGCATTTT. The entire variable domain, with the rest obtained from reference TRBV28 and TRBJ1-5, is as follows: DVKVTQSSRYLVKRTGEKVFLECVQDMDHENMFWYRQDPGLGLRLIYFSYDVKMKEKGDIPEGYSVSREKKERFSLILESASTNQTSMYLCASSLAADSNQPQHFGDGTRLSIL.

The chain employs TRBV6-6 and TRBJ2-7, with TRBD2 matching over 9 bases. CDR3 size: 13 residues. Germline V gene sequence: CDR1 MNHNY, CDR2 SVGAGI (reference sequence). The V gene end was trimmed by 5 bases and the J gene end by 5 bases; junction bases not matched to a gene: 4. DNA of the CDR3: TGTGCCAGCAGTCTAGCGGGATCCGACGAGCAGTACTTC. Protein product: CASSLAGSDEQYF.